Described below is a single TCR beta chain sequence and its context. As yet, its antigen is unknown. This sample was included in a study of shared clonotypes between healthy human individuals. Broader study findings: Around 4.7% of naive CD4 clonotypes were shared across a few donors. Clonotypes not shared had lower generation probabilities than those common to all four donors.

Germline loops: CDR1 MDHEN, CDR2 SYDVKM. The CDR3 sequence is 18 residues long. V shed 2 bases, J shed 3 bases, and the junction held 5 bases outside the gene matches. The donors were all Caucasian adults (living in Nashville, Tennessee). The split of CD4+ cells yielded CD45RA+ naive and CD45RA-negative memory subsets. Clones were sequenced by immunoSEQ multiplex PCR, and TCRdb holds only the in-frame ones, with some missing. In the table there are 2 million to 2.5 million clones, roughly 93% of which are singletons. The sequence came from a man aged 18 to 29 in good health. Some clones in this sample may be carry-over from other donors' samples. V gene TRBV28 combines with J gene TRBJ2-4; 15 nucleotides agree with TRBD2. Specimen: naive CD4+ T cells from PBMCs. Subset defined: CD45RA+ positively selected. The CDR3: CASSLRPGLAGGKNIQYF. The CDR3 DNA follows: TGTGCCAGCAGTTTACGCCCGGGACTAGCGGGAGGCAAAAACATTCAGTACTTC.